The T cell receptor beta chain described here comes from a study of blood T cell repertoires in COVID-19. About the research overall: Whether acute or convalescent, the COVID-19 samples came from the United States, Italy and Spain.

Enrolment of Seattle patients took place during active infection, and they were followed longitudinally. The CDR3 has 15 amino acids. Trimming shortened V by 1 base and J by 2 bases, and 11 bases separated the two germline ends. CDR1 and CDR2 (germline): SGHVS, FNYEAQ. How the authors handled the data: Amplification with reference gene primers provided the estimates of nucleated cell counts. Here immunoSEQ multiplex PCR was the method, and the copy in TCRdb shows in-frame clones only, minus some. For V, J and clone size, that table is used; D and trimming come from the DNA. Among approximately 350,000 clones listed, 89% were seen once.

The sample taken for sequencing was peripheral blood. This chain links TRBV7-6 with TRBJ1-2, with a tentative D call TRBD1 (5 bases). The TCR comes from a woman aged 25 to 39 with COVID-19, enrolled during active disease. The CDR3 bases are TGTGCCAGCAGCTTAGAAACGGGGGGGAACTATGGCTACACCTTC. It specifies CASSLETGGNYGYTF.